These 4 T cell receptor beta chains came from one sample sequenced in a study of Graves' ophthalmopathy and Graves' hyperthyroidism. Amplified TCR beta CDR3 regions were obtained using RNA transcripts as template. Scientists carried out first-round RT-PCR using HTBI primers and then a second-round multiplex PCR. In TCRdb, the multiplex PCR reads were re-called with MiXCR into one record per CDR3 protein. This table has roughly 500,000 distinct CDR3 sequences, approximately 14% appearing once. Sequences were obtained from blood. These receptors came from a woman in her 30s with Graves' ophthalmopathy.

The CDR3 sequence: CAWSDFKTFYGYTF. The CDR3 region has the DNA TGTGCCTGGAGTGATTTCAAAACGTTCTATGGCTACACCTTC. This rearrangement joins TRBV30 to TRBJ1-2; D uncertain. CDR1 and CDR2 (germline): GTSNPN, SVGIG (reference sequence). V shed 1 base and J shed 4 bases, with 13 bases lying between them. This CDR3 has 14 amino acids.

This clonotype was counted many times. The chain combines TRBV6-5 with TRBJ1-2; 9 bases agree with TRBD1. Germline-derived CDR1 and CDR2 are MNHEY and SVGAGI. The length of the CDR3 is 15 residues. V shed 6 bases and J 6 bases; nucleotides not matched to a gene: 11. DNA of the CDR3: TGTGCCAGCAGCCAAATTGCGGGACAGGGTGATGGCTACACCTTC. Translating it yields CASSQIAGQGDGYTF.

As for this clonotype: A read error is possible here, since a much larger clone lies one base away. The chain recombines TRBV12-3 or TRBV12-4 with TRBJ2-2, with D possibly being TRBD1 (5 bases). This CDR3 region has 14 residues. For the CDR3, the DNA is TGTGCCAGCAGCTTGCAGCTGGACACCGTGGAGCTGTTTTTT. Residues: CASSLQLDTVELFF.

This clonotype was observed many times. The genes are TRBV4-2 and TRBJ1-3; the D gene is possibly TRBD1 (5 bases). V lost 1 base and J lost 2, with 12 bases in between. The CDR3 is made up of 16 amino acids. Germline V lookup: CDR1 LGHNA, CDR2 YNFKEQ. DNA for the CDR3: TGTGCCAGCAGCCAAGCGGTGGGGCCGCCTGGAAACACCATATATTTT. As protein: CASSQAVGPPGNTIYF.